This paragraph covers one T cell receptor beta chain sequence. Profiled with immunoSEQ multiplex PCR; TCRdb holds only in-frame clones, not every one. The sample consists of fewer than 150,000 clones, about four fifths of them appearing once. These data originate in a study of blood T cell repertoires in COVID-19. Looking at the study overall: T cells, B-cell-depleted T cells, or PBMCs provided the cDNA or gDNA that served as material.

The TCR comes from a man aged 25 to 45 who had recovered from COVID-19. The specimen was PBMCs or T cells enriched from blood (not recorded which).

The DNA for the CDR3 is TGTGCCAGCAGCTTATACAAGAACTACGAGCAGTACTTC. Protein: CASSLYKNYEQYF. V and J are TRBV7-3 and TRBJ2-7; D uncertain. The CDR3 length is 13 residues. Germline CDR1 and CDR2: SGHTA and FQGTGA. The germline V and J ends were trimmed by 2 bases and 3 bases, with 8 bases remaining between them.